Listed below are T cell receptor beta chains from one sample, sequenced in a study of OX40 agonist ivuxolimab in advanced cancers. Here immunoSEQ multiplex PCR was the method, and the copy in TCRdb shows in-frame clones only, minus some. Of 90,000 to 95,000 clones listed, around four fifths were seen once; the top ten hold 1% to 1.3%. Sample: CD4+ or CD8+ T cells sorted from blood, taken in a trial of the OX40 agonist ivuxolimab. These receptors were obtained from an adult with an advanced solid tumor such as melanoma, head and neck, liver or kidney cancer. Both conserved end residues are part of each CDR3. The D gene is left open where the match is weak. Clone sizes are given selectively: once, few, many, or a class where the clone is expanded.

abundance,d_gene,j_gene,v_gene,CDR3nt,CDR3aa
few,TRBD1,TRBJ2-5,TRBV4-3,TGCGCCAGCAGCCAAGGTTCGACAGGGGGACAAGAGACCCAGTACTTC,CASSQGSTGGQETQYF
-,-,TRBJ1-1,TRBV18,TGTGCCAGCTCACCCCCGACAGAATCTGAAGCTTTCTTT,CASSPPTESEAFF
-,-,TRBJ1-5,TRBV7-2,TGTGCCAGCAGCTTAGAAGGCCGGAGCAATCAGCCCCAGCATTTT,CASSLEGRSNQPQHF
once,-,TRBJ2-2,TRBV10-1,TGCGCCAGCAGTGACAGAGTTGCCGGGGAGCTGTTTTTT,CASSDRVAGELFF
few,-,TRBJ1-1,TRBV19,TGTGCCAGTAGCCAAAGGGGCTTGGGGGGTGAAGCTTTCTTT,CASSQRGLGGEAFF
-,-,TRBJ2-2,TRBV7-2,TGTGCCAGCAGCTCGTTAGTGAACACCGGGGAGCTGTTTTTT,CASSSLVNTGELFF
few,-,TRBJ2-1,TRBV5-4,TGTGCCAGCAGCTTGCCGGGGGTGGATAGGGACAATGAGCAGTTCTTC,CASSLPGVDRDNEQFF
-,-,TRBJ1-6,TRBV7-9,TGTGCCAGCAGCTTAGGGACAAGGGGGACTGATTCACCCCTCCACTTT,CASSLGTRGTDSPLHF
-,TRBD1,TRBJ1-5,TRBV19,TGTGCCAGCCGGACAGGGGCCTTCAATCAGCCCCAGCATTTT,CASRTGAFNQPQHF
-,-,TRBJ2-2,TRBV29-1,TGCAGCGTTGAAGAGAGGGCGGCCGGGGAGCTGTTTTTT,CSVEERAAGELFF
once,TRBD1,TRBJ1-6,TRBV13,TGTGCCAGCAGCTTAGGACAGGGGTTCAATTCACCCCTCCACTTT,CASSLGQGFNSPLHF
-,-,TRBJ1-6,TRBV9,TGTGCCAGCAGCTCGAGAGGGGGAGGGGATTCCTATAATTCACCCCTCCACTTT,CASSSRGGGDSYNSPLHF
-,TRBD1,TRBJ1-4,TRBV7-2,TGTGCCAGCAGCCACGACAGGGGGTATGAAAAACTGTTTTTT,CASSHDRGYEKLFF
-,-,TRBJ1-2,TRBV4-3,TGCGCCAGCAGCCAAGTCCCTGGGGGACACACCTTC,CASSQVPGGHTF
-,-,TRBJ1-1,TRBV7-3,TGTGCCAGCAGCTTAAAATCCGATCACACTGAAGCTTTCTTT,CASSLKSDHTEAFF
-,-,TRBJ2-5,TRBV5-4,TGTGCCAGCAGCTTGGCGGAGACCCAGTACTTC,CASSLAETQYF
-,TRBD1,TRBJ1-4,TRBV29-1,TGCAGCGTTGAACCCCGGACAGGGGATGAAAAACTGTTTTTT,CSVEPRTGDEKLFF
few,-,TRBJ1-1,TRBV30,TGTGCCGGGAACAGAAACATGAACACTGAAGCTTTCTTT,CAGNRNMNTEAFF
-,-,TRBJ2-5,TRBV2,TGTGCCAGCAGTCTCTTCTCCACTCAGCGGGCCCGAGAGACCCAGTACTTC,CASSLFSTQRARETQYF
-,TRBD1,TRBJ2-2,TRBV5-6,TGTGCCAGCAGCCTAGGGACAGGGGCAAACACCGGGGAGCTGTTTTTT,CASSLGTGANTGELFF
-,TRBD1,TRBJ1-6,TRBV25-1,TGTGCCAGCAGTCCGGGACAGGGTGGTTCACCCCTCCACTTT,CASSPGQGGSPLHF
-,-,TRBJ2-2,TRBV7-6,TGTGCCAGCAGCCTAGTTATGAACACCGGGGAGCTGTTTTTT,CASSLVMNTGELFF
few,-,TRBJ2-3,TRBV2,TGTGCCAGCAGTTTCCGGGACTCAGATACAGATACGCAGTATTTT,CASSFRDSDTDTQYF
once,-,TRBJ1-2,TRBV20-1,TGCAGTGCTTTCAGGGGATATGGCTACACCTTC,CSAFRGYGYTF
-,TRBD1,TRBJ1-1,TRBV5-6,TGTGCCAGCAGCACCGGACAGGGGGCAACTGAAGCTTTCTTT,CASSTGQGATEAFF
-,-,TRBJ1-3,TRBV19,TGTGCCAGTAGTATCCAGAGCGTCTCTGGAAACACCATATATTTT,CASSIQSVSGNTIYF
-,-,TRBJ1-1,TRBV29-1,TGCAGCGTGAGACAAGGCTCAGCTTTCTTT,CSVRQGSAFF
-,TRBD1,TRBJ1-5,TRBV18,TGTGCCAGCTCACCAGGACAGGGGCCCTCTAATCAGCCCCAGCATTTT,CASSPGQGPSNQPQHF
-,TRBD1,TRBJ1-2,TRBV28,TGTGCCAGCCTACCCGGACAGGGGGTTTACTATGGCTACACCTTC,CASLPGQGVYYGYTF
-,-,TRBJ1-5,TRBV20-1,TGCAGTGCTAGTAAGGTCAGGGCCCAGCATTTT,CSASKVRAQHF
-,TRBD1,TRBJ1-2,TRBV5-1,TGCGCCAGCAGCTTGGGTGGGACAGGGGGCCTCGGATATGGCTACACCTTC,CASSLGGTGGLGYGYTF
-,-,TRBJ2-5,TRBV11-2,TGTGCCAGCAGCTTAGGTGCGCTATCAGAGACCCAGTACTTC,CASSLGALSETQYF
-,TRBD2,TRBJ2-1,TRBV11-3,TGTGCCAGCAGCCAAAACCCTGGACTAGCGGGGGGAAATGAGCAGTTCTTC,CASSQNPGLAGGNEQFF
-,TRBD1,TRBJ2-3,TRBV7-6,TGTGCCAGCAGCAAGTGGGGACAGGGATTCACAGATACGCAGTATTTT,CASSKWGQGFTDTQYF
-,TRBD1,TRBJ1-1,TRBV7-2,TGTGCCAGCAGCCCCCTCGGGACAGGGGGCACTGAAGCTTTCTTT,CASSPLGTGGTEAFF
once,-,TRBJ1-2,TRBV6-5,TGTGCCAGCAGTTACACAACAAGTCAACCTATCTATGGCTACACCTTC,CASSYTTSQPIYGYTF